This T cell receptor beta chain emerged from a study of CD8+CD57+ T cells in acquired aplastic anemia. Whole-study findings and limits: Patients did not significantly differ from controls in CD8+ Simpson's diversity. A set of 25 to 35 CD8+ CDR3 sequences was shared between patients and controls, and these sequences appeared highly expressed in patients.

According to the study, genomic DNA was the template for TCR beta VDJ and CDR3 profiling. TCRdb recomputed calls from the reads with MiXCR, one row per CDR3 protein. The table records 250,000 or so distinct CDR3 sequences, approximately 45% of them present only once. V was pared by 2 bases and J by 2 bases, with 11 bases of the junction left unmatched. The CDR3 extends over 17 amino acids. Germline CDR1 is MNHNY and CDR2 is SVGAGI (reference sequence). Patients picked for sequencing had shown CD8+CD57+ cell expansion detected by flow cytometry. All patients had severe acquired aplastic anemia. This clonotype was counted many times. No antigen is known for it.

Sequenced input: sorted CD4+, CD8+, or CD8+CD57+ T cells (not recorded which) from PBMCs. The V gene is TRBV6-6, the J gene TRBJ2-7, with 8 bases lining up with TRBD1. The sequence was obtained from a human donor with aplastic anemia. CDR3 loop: CASSYHKRGQGPYEQYF. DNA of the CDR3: TGTGCCAGCAGTTACCACAAAAGAGGACAGGGCCCCTACGAGCAGTACTTC.